The clone carrying this TCR beta chain was counted between two and nine times. Its cognate antigen is unknown. The CDR3 loop spans 15 amino acids. The J segment lost 6 bases and the V segment lost 6 bases, leaving 13 bases of the junction unmatched. Study conclusions and caveats: Tumor memory CD4+ T cell TCR gene usage clustered with blood and lymph node memory CD4+ cells and lymph node naive CD4+ cells.

Cells sorted as Tregs were CD4+, CD25+ and CD127-/low. Full-length variable regions came from constant-region reverse primers plus semi-nested Nested Universal Primer A PCR. MiXCR, run by TCRdb on the 5' RACE reads, gives a single entry per CDR3 protein. The sample lists some 44,000 distinct CDR3 sequences; around 20% were seen once. Sequenced sample: Tregs sorted from blood. The chain employs TRBV12-3 or TRBV12-4 and TRBJ1-2, with 7 positions matching TRBD1. The TCR comes from a female donor with breast cancer. The CDR3 DNA sequence: TGTGCCAGCAGACCTTACTCAGGGGGGCCTAATGGCTACACCTTC. It encodes CASRPYSGGPNGYTF.